This passage covers 27 T cell receptor beta chains from one sample sequenced in a study of cytomegalovirus exposure and HLA in healthy donors. With 60 Vbeta and 13 Jbeta primers, the PCR was carried out. Sequenced by immunoSEQ multiplex PCR; TCRdb stores in-frame clones only, minus some. The repertoire holds 95,000 or so clones, with about 86% as singletons. The specimen was PBMCs. Source of these receptors: a woman aged 70-85 years in good health and CMV-seropositive.

The CDR3 bases are TGCGCCAGCAGCCCCGGACTAGCGGGTGTCTCCTACAATGAGCAGTTCTTC. It is translated as CASSPGLAGVSYNEQFF. The J gene is TRBJ2-1, the V gene TRBV5-1, with 11 bases identical to TRBD2. This CDR3 is built from 17 residues. Unmatched junction bases numbered 6, after V lost 4 bases and J lost 0 bases. The germline gives CDR1 SGHRS, CDR2 YFSETQ.

This rearrangement joins TRBV5-4 to TRBJ1-4; D is perhaps TRBD1 (5 bases). Deletions cut 4 bases from V and 6 bases from J, with 16 bases between. Per germline, CDR1 SGHNT and CDR2 YYREEE (reference sequence). The CDR3 consists of 15 residues. In nucleotides, the CDR3 is TGTGCCAGCAGCCTGGGCGGGGCGGAGGATGAAAAACTGTTTTTT. Residues: CASSLGGAEDEKLFF.

The rearrangement joins TRBV18 to TRBJ2-1; 7 nucleotides align to TRBD2. The CDR3 sequence is 16 residues long. The V gene's germline CDR1 is KGHSH and CDR2 LQKENI. V lost 5 bases, J lost 5 bases, and 12 bases stayed unmatched. CDR3 sequence reads: CASSAGRSGNDNEQFF. CDR3 sequence (DNA): TGTGCCAGCTCAGCTGGGAGGAGCGGGAATGACAATGAGCAGTTCTTC.

Turning to this clone: One end of the junction varies from germline; a read error may be responsible. The rearrangement joins TRBV7-9 to TRBJ2-5, with 9 bases that match TRBD2. CDR1 and CDR2 from the germline V gene are SEHNR and FQNEAQ (reference sequence). CDR3 length equals 15 residues. This chain's CDR3 is CSSSRGTSSEETQYF. The CDR3 DNA reads TGTTCCAGCAGCCGTGGGACTAGCTCTGAAGAGACCCAGTACTTC.

V usage is TRBV5-1 and J usage is TRBJ2-3; TRBD2 aligns across 9 bases. The J segment lost 4 bases and the V segment lost 2 bases, leaving 5 bases of the junction unmatched. This CDR3 is built from 15 residues. Germline V gene data show CDR1 as SGHRS and CDR2 as YFSETQ. CDR3: CASSLVAGVADTQYF. DNA of the CDR3: TGCGCCAGCAGCTTAGTAGCGGGAGTAGCAGATACGCAGTATTTT.

The rearrangement joins TRBV21-1 to TRBJ2-7; the D segment call TRBD2 is taken from the table without a DNA check. TRBV21-1 is given as a pseudogene. This CDR3 has 16 amino acids. DNA for the CDR3: TGTGCCAGCAGCAAATTTTGGCGGGAGTGTCGGTACGAGCAGTACTTC. Its protein product is CASSKFWRECRYEQYF.

The chain joins TRBV23-1 to TRBJ2-1; 7 nucleotides align to TRBD2. TRBV23-1 is identified as an open reading frame with a role that is uncertain. V lost 2 bases to trimming and J lost 0 bases; unmatched junction nucleotides: 7. The CDR3 consists of 17 residues. CDR3 protein: CASSQDTSVTSYNEQFF. DNA of the CDR3: TGCGCCAGCAGTCAAGACACTAGCGTAACCTCCTACAATGAGCAGTTCTTC.

The V and J genes are TRBV30 and TRBJ1-6; 7 nucleotides line up with TRBD1. Germline CDR1 is GTSNPN and CDR2 is SVGIG (reference sequence). Trimming took 0 bases from V and 7 from J; bases not matched to a gene: 9. There are 16 residues in the CDR3. CDR3 region: CAWSVWQGDGNSPLHF. CDR3 DNA sequence: TGTGCCTGGAGTGTCTGGCAGGGGGACGGCAATTCACCCCTCCACTTT.

This clone was seen a few times. V usage is TRBV6-6 and J usage is TRBJ1-1; D may be TRBD1 (5 bases). V was cut by 7 bases and J by 0 bases, with 6 bases left in between. The CDR3 is 12 residues long. The germline CDR1 and CDR2 sequences are MNHNY and SVGAGI (reference sequence). DNA for the CDR3: TGTGCCAGCAAGGACATGAACACTGAAGCTTTCTTT. Protein sequence: CASKDMNTEAFF.

V and J are TRBV13 and TRBJ2-2; 16 positions match TRBD2. Trimming cost V 5 bases and J 4 bases; bases outside gene matches: 10. The germline gives CDR1 PRHDT, CDR2 FYEKMQ (reference sequence). This CDR3 region has 19 residues. The CDR3 DNA reads as TGTGCCAGCAGCCCCCTGGGGGGACTAGCGGGAGGGAGCACCGGGGAGCTGTTTTTT. It translates to CASSPLGGLAGGSTGELFF.

The chain is built from TRBV5-1 and TRBJ2-1, with 14 bases aligning to TRBD2. The V segment lost 2 bases and the J segment 6 bases; nucleotides outside the gene matches: 7. Looked up from germline, CDR1 is SGHRS and CDR2 is YFSETQ. There are 17 residues in the CDR3. DNA for the CDR3: TGCGCCAGCAGCTTTTTTCGGACTAGCGGGAGGATCAATGAGCAGTTCTTC. This gives the protein CASSFFRTSGRINEQFF.

The genes are TRBV6-6 and TRBJ1-6, with a possible D match to TRBD1 (5 bases). Germline assignment: CDR1 MNHNY and CDR2 SVGAGI (reference sequence). V shed 0 bases and J shed 10 bases, with 13 bases lying between them. CDR3 length equals 15 residues. The CDR3 sequence is CASSYSAGNGSPLHF. The DNA for the CDR3 is TGTGCCAGCAGTTACTCGGCAGGGAACGGCTCACCCCTCCACTTT.

This clone was observed a few times. Here the CDR3 reads CASRTGQFGYGYTF. The CDR3 DNA follows: TGTGCCAGCAGGACCGGACAGTTCGGCTATGGCTACACCTTC. The chain combines TRBV6-5 with TRBJ1-2; maybe TRBD1 (6 bases). This CDR3 comprises 14 residues. Germline V CDR1 and CDR2: MNHEY, SVGAGI. V lost 6 bases to trimming and J lost 4 bases, with 15 bases between them.

This clone came up once. CDR3 bases: TGTGCCAGCAGCTTAGGGTTCGGGGGTCGCGGTCAGCCCCAGCATTTT. The encoded protein is CASSLGFGGRGQPQHF. V is TRBV7-9 and J is TRBJ1-5; D may be TRBD1 (5 bases). V was pared by 1 base and J by 6 bases, with 16 bases between. This CDR3 region has 16 residues. Germline V gives CDR1 SEHNR, CDR2 FQNEAQ (reference sequence).

This chain uses TRBV6-5 with TRBJ1-2; D is unresolved. The V gene lost 4 bases and the J gene lost 5 bases, with 17 bases spanning the gap. Germline loops: CDR1 MNHEY, CDR2 SVGAGI. The CDR3 runs to 15 residues. The CDR3 DNA follows: TGTGCCAGCAGTTCCAGCAGACAAAAAACTTATGGCTACACCTTC. Its protein product is CASSSSRQKTYGYTF.

The chain joins TRBV7-3 to TRBJ2-7, with 7 nucleotides matching TRBD2. The germline gives CDR1 SGHTA, CDR2 FQGTGA. Unmatched junction bases numbered 4, after V lost 5 bases and J lost 0 bases. The CDR3 has 14 amino acids. The CDR3 sequence: CASSHGGSSYEQYF. As DNA, the CDR3 is TGTGCCAGCAGCCACGGGGGGTCCTCCTACGAGCAGTACTTC.

This chain uses TRBV7-2 with TRBJ2-3, with 10 bases matching TRBD2. Germline trimming cut 7 bases from V and 5 bases from J; bases unmatched to any gene: 12. The CDR3 totals 16 residues. Germline V gene lookup returns CDR1 SGHTA and CDR2 FQGNSA. This chain's CDR3 is CASTQYLAGEGDTQYF. The CDR3, as DNA: TGTGCCAGCACCCAATACCTAGCGGGAGAAGGAGATACGCAGTATTTT.

This chain joins TRBV20-1 and TRBJ2-1; D uncertain. Germline values: CDR1 DFQATT, CDR2 SNEGSKA (reference sequence). V was cut by 2 bases and J by 8 bases, with 7 bases left in between. This CDR3 region has 11 residues. The CDR3: CSARTHDEQFF. CDR3 DNA: TGCAGTGCTAGAACTCACGATGAGCAGTTCTTC.

A single count supports this clone. The chain uses TRBV7-2 and TRBJ2-1, with 7 bases identical to TRBD1. CDR1 is SGHTA and CDR2 is FQGNSA in the germline V gene. The V gene end was trimmed by 6 bases and the J gene end by 4 bases; junction bases not matched to a gene: 6. CDR3 length: 14 amino acids. The CDR3 nucleotides read TGTGCCAGCAGTCCCGGACAGGCGTACAATGAGCAGTTCTTC. Amino acid sequence: CASSPGQAYNEQFF.

This clone appeared a few times. This rearrangement joins TRBV14 to TRBJ2-1; 7 bases fit TRBD2. Germline-derived CDR1 and CDR2 are SGHDN and FVKESK. V lost 1 base, J lost 9 bases, and 12 bases stayed unmatched. This CDR3 is 16 amino acids long. The CDR3 nucleotides are TGTGCCAGCAGCCAAGCAGGGAGGGTCAGGGTTAGTGAGCAGTTCTTC. Translation gives CASSQAGRVRVSEQFF.

The CDR3 loop reads CASSMPGTGFYGYTF. The CDR3 nucleotides read TGTGCCAGTAGTATGCCCGGGACAGGGTTCTATGGCTACACCTTC. The J gene is TRBJ1-2, the V gene TRBV19, with 9 positions matching TRBD1. CDR3 size: 15 residues. Germline V CDR1 and CDR2: LNHDA, SQIVND (reference sequence). Trimming took 3 bases from V and 4 from J; bases not matched to a gene: 6.

The chain carries TRBV27 and TRBJ2-7; D is perhaps TRBD2 (5 bases). Trimming left V 3 bases short and J 7 bases short, with 13 bases between. Germline V gene data show CDR1 as MNHEY and CDR2 as SMNVEV (reference sequence). The CDR3 is 13 residues long. CDR3 DNA: TGTGCCAGCAGTTTGAAAGCGACGGGGGAGCAGTACTTC. Amino acid sequence: CASSLKATGEQYF.

As regards this clone: An end of the junction does not agree with germline; a read error may underlie this. For the CDR3, the DNA is TGTACCAGCAATGGGGTCCCGGGAGATGAGCAGTTCTTC. It codes for CTSNGVPGDEQFF. This rearrangement joins TRBV2 to TRBJ2-1; weak D call: TRBD2 (6 bases). The germline V gene encodes CDR1 SNHLY and CDR2 FYNNEI. The CDR3 has 13 residues.

The chain recombines TRBV15 with TRBJ1-1, with 10 bases matching TRBD1. CDR1 and CDR2 (germline): LNHNV, YYDKDF (reference sequence). The CDR3 loop spans 17 amino acids. V lost 5 bases, J lost 6 bases, and 15 bases stayed unmatched. CDR3 bases: TGTGCCACCAGCTCCCGGGACAGGGGCGTCATCTTGGCTGAAGCTTTCTTT. Translation: CATSSRDRGVILAEAFF.

V gene TRBV18 combines with J gene TRBJ2-1, with 9 bases that match TRBD1. Germline V CDR1 and CDR2: KGHSH, LQKENI. The V gene end was trimmed by 3 bases and the J gene end by 8 bases; junction bases not matched to a gene: 8. This CDR3 contains 15 residues. The CDR3 sequence: CASSPGQGGYDEQFF. CDR3 bases: TGTGCCAGCTCACCGGGACAGGGAGGGTATGATGAGCAGTTCTTC.

The chain carries TRBV6-5 and TRBJ1-5; D is possibly TRBD1 (6 bases). V was shortened by 6 bases and J by 2 bases, with 14 bases between the two germline ends. This CDR3 contains 15 residues. Per germline, CDR1 MNHEY and CDR2 SVGAGI. The chain's CDR3 is CASSPRGGRNQPQHF. Written as DNA, the CDR3 is TGTGCCAGCAGCCCGAGGGGGGGCCGCAATCAGCCCCAGCATTTT.

The chain combines TRBV4-1 with TRBJ1-2; D is perhaps TRBD1 (5 bases). The CDR3 is 14 residues long. Looked up from germline, CDR1 is MGHRA and CDR2 is YSYEKL. The ends were cut back, 0 bases at V and 5 bases at J, with 10 bases in the middle. Here the CDR3 DNA reads TGCGCCAGCAGCCAAGATAGGGGAAGGTATGGCTACACCTTC. Residues: CASSQDRGRYGYTF.